A selection of T cell receptor beta chains follows, all from one sample in a study of control samples from healthy donors and cancer patients. Method: immunoSEQ multiplex PCR; TCRdb's copy keeps in-frame clones and lacks some. The sample lists 150,000 to 200,000 clones; roughly 92% were seen once. Sample: blood. The receptors here all came from a woman aged 18-29 years in good health. The CDR3 runs from the conserved cysteine through the conserved F or W. A D gene is named only where the DNA matches it firmly. Not every row has a clone size; where given, it reads once, few, many or a size class.

clone_size j_call v_call cdr3_length d_call cdr3_nt cdr3_aa
. TRBJ1-4 TRBV19 15 . TGTGCCAGTAGTATTGGTACAGGGTATAATGAAAAACTGTTTTTT CASSIGTGYNEKLFF
. TRBJ2-1 TRBV19 14 TRBD1 TGTGCCAGTAGTATTCGGACAGGGGGCCATGAGCAGTTCTTC CASSIRTGGHEQFF
. TRBJ1-2 TRBV3-1/TRBV3-2 15 . TGTGCCAGCAGCCAAGTGGGAGGGGGTGGCAATGGCTACACCTTC CASSQVGGGGNGYTF
once TRBJ1-1 TRBV28 16 . TGTGCCAGCAGGGAGCAGGGCCTCTACTTGAACACTGAAGCTTTCTTT CASREQGLYLNTEAFF
. TRBJ1-4 TRBV4-1 19 . TGCGCCAGCAGCCAAGATTCTCCCTCCAGGGTTACGGGGGAAGAAAAACTGTTTTTT CASSQDSPSRVTGEEKLFF
. TRBJ2-1 TRBV9 16 TRBD2 TGTGCCAGCAGCGTTGATAGCGGGTCATCCTACAATGAGCAGTTCTTC CASSVDSGSSYNEQFF
. TRBJ1-2 TRBV29-1 15 TRBD1 TGCAGCGCTGTCATCGGGACAGGGGGCGTCTATGGCTACACCTTC CSAVIGTGGVYGYTF
. TRBJ1-2 TRBV29-1 14 . TGCAGCGTTGAAGATCTTCGACAGCCTTCCGGCTACACCTTC CSVEDLRQPSGYTF
. TRBJ1-5 TRBV7-8 19 . TGTGCCAGCAGCCCCTCCCCCGGACGGCTTAATAGGGGCAATCAGCCCCAGCATTTT CASSPSPGRLNRGNQPQHF
few TRBJ1-5 TRBV6-5 14 . TGTGCCAGCAGTCCCTTCTTTTCAGTGACGCCCCAGCATTTT CASSPFFSVTPQHF
. TRBJ2-7 TRBV20-1 13 . TGCAGTGCTAGTGGGGGGGCTCCCTACGAGCAGTACTTC CSASGGAPYEQYF
once TRBJ1-5 TRBV28 15 TRBD1 TGTGCCAGCAGCGACGACACAGGGGATACTCAGCCCCAGCATTTT CASSDDTGDTQPQHF
. TRBJ2-7 TRBV5-6 13 TRBD1 TGTGCCAGCAGCCTTCAGGGGGCGTACGAGCAGTACTTC CASSLQGAYEQYF
. TRBJ2-1 TRBV19 15 TRBD2 TGTGCCAGTAGTATTAACAGCGGGGGAGGCGATGAGCAGTTCTTC CASSINSGGGDEQFF
. TRBJ1-6 TRBV11-2 12 . TGTGCCAGCAACTTAGGTGTTTCACCCCTCCACTTT CASNLGVSPLHF
. TRBJ2-3 TRBV7-2 14 . TGTGCCAGCAGCTTAGCGGGAGGCACAGATACGCAGTATTTT CASSLAGGTDTQYF
. TRBJ2-2 TRBV7-2 15 . TGTGCCAGCAGTCGGAGGGGGGTTAGCACCGGGGAGCTGTTTTTT CASSRRGVSTGELFF
. TRBJ2-7 TRBV5-5 13 . TGTGCCAGCACCATACAGGGCTCCTACGAGCAGTACTTC CASTIQGSYEQYF
. TRBJ1-1 TRBV7-3 11 . TGTGCCAGCAGTTTTACAGAGCAAGCTTTCTTT CASSFTEQAFF
. TRBJ2-2 TRBV11-3 13 . TGTGCCAGCAGTCTTAATCGATACGGGGAGCTGTTTTTT CASSLNRYGELFF
. TRBJ1-1 TRBV20-1 11 . TGCAGTGCTAAGGAGAACACTGAAGCTTTCTTT CSAKENTEAFF
once TRBJ2-1 TRBV7-7 15 . TGTGCTAGCAGTTTGGACACTCTCACCTACAATGAGCAGTTCTTC CASSLDTLTYNEQFF
. TRBJ2-5 TRBV7-2 19 TRBD2 TGTGCCAGCAGCTCACCCGGGACTAGCGGGAGGGGGAGCCAAGAGACCCAGTACTTC CASSSPGTSGRGSQETQYF
. TRBJ2-2 TRBV18 17 . TGTGCCAGCTCACCACCGAGCAGGGGAAGATCGACCGGGGAGCTGTTTTTT CASSPPSRGRSTGELFF
. TRBJ2-7 TRBV6-5 13 TRBD1 TGTGCCAGCAGTTACGACAGGGTGACCGAGCAGTACTTC CASSYDRVTEQYF
. TRBJ1-6 TRBV4-1 16 TRBD1 TGCGCCAGCAGCCAACTCGACAGGGGAGGGAATTCACCCCTCCACTTT CASSQLDRGGNSPLHF
. TRBJ1-5 TRBV5-1 16 . TGCGCCAGCAGCCTTGGGGGGACGGATAGCAATCAGCCCCAGCATTTT CASSLGGTDSNQPQHF
. TRBJ1-5 TRBV19 13 . TGTGCCAGTAGTTGGAACAGCAATCAGCCCCAGCATTTT CASSWNSNQPQHF
. TRBJ1-6 TRBV27 16 . TGTGCCAGCAGAGTGTGGAGTGCGGGAGCTAATTCACCCCTCCACTTT CASRVWSAGANSPLHF
. TRBJ2-1 TRBV11-2 16 TRBD2 TGTGCCAGCAGCCCAAGGACTAGCGGGAGGGCCCGTGAGCAGTTCTTC CASSPRTSGRAREQFF
. TRBJ1-4 TRBV2 14 . TGTGCCAGCAGGGAGGGGACGGGACGAGAAAAACTGTTTTTT CASREGTGREKLFF
. TRBJ2-7 TRBV10-3 15 TRBD1 TGTGCCATCAGTGGAGACAGGGATATCCCCTACGAGCAGTACTTC CAISGDRDIPYEQYF
. TRBJ1-1 TRBV5-4 14 . TGTGCCAGCAGCTCAACGACATGGCACACTGAAGCTTTCTTT CASSSTTWHTEAFF
. TRBJ1-1 TRBV20-1 11 TRBD1 TGCAGTGCCGCAGGGGGAACTGAAGCTTTCTTT CSAAGGTEAFF
. TRBJ2-7 TRBV11-3 15 TRBD1 TGTGCCAGCAGCCGTACAGGGGATCCCCAATACGAGCAGTACTTC CASSRTGDPQYEQYF
. TRBJ1-2 TRBV5-5 12 . TGTGCCAGCAGCATCAGGGCGGGTGGCTACACCTTC CASSIRAGGYTF
few TRBJ1-5 TRBV7-6 15 . TGTGCCAGCAGCTTACTGGAGAGGAGCAATCAGCCCCAGCATTTT CASSLLERSNQPQHF
. TRBJ1-1 TRBV9 13 . TGTGCCAGCAGCCCCGGGGTTAACACTGAAGCTTTCTTT CASSPGVNTEAFF
. TRBJ1-5 TRBV19 13 . TGTGCCAGTTCCAAGAATAGCAATCAGCCCCAGCATTTT CASSKNSNQPQHF
once TRBJ1-5 TRBV7-8 21 TRBD1 TGTGCCAGCAGCTTAAGGGGAAAGGGACAGGGGGCGGTTTTTAGCAATCAGCCCCAGCATTTT CASSLRGKGQGAVFSNQPQHF
. TRBJ2-7 TRBV9 17 . TGTGCCAGCAGCGTAGGAAGAAGCTTGGACAAGGCCTACGAGCAGTACTTC CASSVGRSLDKAYEQYF
. TRBJ1-2 TRBV7-9 15 . TGTGCCAGCAGCGCCAGGGACACGGATAACTATGGCTACACCTTC CASSARDTDNYGYTF
. TRBJ1-5 TRBV6-6 14 . TGTGCCAGCAGTTATGAGGGAAACCGGGAGCCCCAGCATTTT CASSYEGNREPQHF
. TRBJ2-5 TRBV5-6 15 TRBD1 TGTGCCAGCAGCTTACTGGGACAGTCCAGGGAGACCCAGTACTTC CASSLLGQSRETQYF
. TRBJ2-5 TRBV3-1/TRBV3-2 17 TRBD2 TGTGCCAGCAGCCAAGATTGGCTAGCGGGAGTCCAAGAGACCCAGTACTTC CASSQDWLAGVQETQYF
. TRBJ2-1 TRBV2 15 TRBD1 TGTGCCAGCAGTGAATATAGGGACAGGGCTACTGAGCAGTTCTTC CASSEYRDRATEQFF
few TRBJ1-4 TRBV7-9 14 TRBD1 TGTGCCAGCAGCCGGACAGGGGAACATGAAAAACTGTTTTTT CASSRTGEHEKLFF